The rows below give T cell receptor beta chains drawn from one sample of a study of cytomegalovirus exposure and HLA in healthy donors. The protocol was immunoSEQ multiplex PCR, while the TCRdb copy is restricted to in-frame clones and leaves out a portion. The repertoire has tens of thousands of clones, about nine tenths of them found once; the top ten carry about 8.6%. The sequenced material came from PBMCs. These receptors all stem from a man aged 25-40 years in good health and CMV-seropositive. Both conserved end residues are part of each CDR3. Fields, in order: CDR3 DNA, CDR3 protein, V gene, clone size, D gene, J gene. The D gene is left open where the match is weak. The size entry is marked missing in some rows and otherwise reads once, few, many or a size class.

cdr3_nt: TGCGCCAGCAGCTCCTCCGGGACAGGGGGTGGTGGCTACACCTTC
cdr3_aa: CASSSSGTGGGGYTF
v_call: TRBV5-1
clone_size: NA
d_call: TRBD1
j_call: TRBJ1-2

cdr3_nt: TGTGCCAGCCGCCTAGCGGGAGGGGCCTACGAGCAGTACTTC
cdr3_aa: CASRLAGGAYEQYF
v_call: TRBV11-2
clone_size: NA
d_call: TRBD2
j_call: TRBJ2-7

cdr3_nt: TGTGCCAGCAGCGTAGTAGGGGCTTACAATGAGCAGTTCTTC
cdr3_aa: CASSVVGAYNEQFF
v_call: TRBV9
clone_size: NA
d_call: NA
j_call: TRBJ2-1

cdr3_nt: TGCGCCAGCAGCGGACAGGGGGCGGACACTGAAGCTTTCTTT
cdr3_aa: CASSGQGADTEAFF
v_call: TRBV5-1
clone_size: NA
d_call: TRBD1
j_call: TRBJ1-1

cdr3_nt: TGTGCCAGCAGGGAGTTGGTATCCTACGAGCAGTACTTC
cdr3_aa: CASRELVSYEQYF
v_call: TRBV7-2
clone_size: once
d_call: NA
j_call: TRBJ2-7

cdr3_nt: TGCTCTCAAGAGACCCAGTACTTC
cdr3_aa: CSQETQYF
v_call: TRBV20-1
clone_size: NA
d_call: NA
j_call: TRBJ2-5

cdr3_nt: TGTGCCAGCTCACCATCGGGGGGATTCAATCAGCCCCAGCATTTT
cdr3_aa: CASSPSGGFNQPQHF
v_call: TRBV18
clone_size: once
d_call: NA
j_call: TRBJ1-5

cdr3_nt: TGTGCCAGCAGTTTATCAGGGGTCACAGATACGCAGTATTTT
cdr3_aa: CASSLSGVTDTQYF
v_call: TRBV27
clone_size: once
d_call: NA
j_call: TRBJ2-3

cdr3_nt: TGTGCCTGGAGTTTTGCGGGAGGGGGCAGCAATCAGCCCCAGCATTTT
cdr3_aa: CAWSFAGGGSNQPQHF
v_call: TRBV30
clone_size: NA
d_call: TRBD1
j_call: TRBJ1-5

cdr3_nt: TGTGCCAGCAGGAACAGGGGTAGCTCCTACAATGAGCAGTTCTTC
cdr3_aa: CASRNRGSSYNEQFF
v_call: TRBV2
clone_size: NA
d_call: TRBD1
j_call: TRBJ2-1

cdr3_nt: TGTGCCAGCACCCAGGGGAGCAGCAATCAGCCCCAGCATTTT
cdr3_aa: CASTQGSSNQPQHF
v_call: TRBV6-1
clone_size: few
d_call: NA
j_call: TRBJ1-5

cdr3_nt: TGTGCCAGCTCGTCCCGGACAGCCACACCGGAGACCCAGTACTTC
cdr3_aa: CASSSRTATPETQYF
v_call: TRBV18
clone_size: NA
d_call: NA
j_call: TRBJ2-5

cdr3_nt: TGTGCCAGCAATCCTTCCGACAGGGAAGGTTCGGATGGCTACACCTTC
cdr3_aa: CASNPSDREGSDGYTF
v_call: TRBV7-9
clone_size: NA
d_call: TRBD1
j_call: TRBJ1-2

cdr3_nt: TGTGCCTGGAATCCCGTCGGTTCAACTAATGAAAAACTGTTTTTT
cdr3_aa: CAWNPVGSTNEKLFF
v_call: TRBV30
clone_size: NA
d_call: NA
j_call: TRBJ1-4

cdr3_nt: TGTGCCAGCAGCCACAGGTCGGATCAGCCCCAGCATTTT
cdr3_aa: CASSHRSDQPQHF
v_call: TRBV27
clone_size: NA
d_call: NA
j_call: TRBJ1-5

cdr3_nt: TGCGCCAGCAGCTCGGGACAACTCTCCGGCACAGATACGCAGTATTTT
cdr3_aa: CASSSGQLSGTDTQYF
v_call: TRBV5-1
clone_size: NA
d_call: NA
j_call: TRBJ2-3

cdr3_nt: TGTGCCAGCAGCGTCGGGACTGACTACGAGCAGTACTTC
cdr3_aa: CASSVGTDYEQYF
v_call: TRBV2
clone_size: NA
d_call: NA
j_call: TRBJ2-7

cdr3_nt: TGTGCCAGCAGCTCTAAGACTAGCGGGTCGCACGAGCAGTACTTC
cdr3_aa: CASSSKTSGSHEQYF
v_call: TRBV5-4
clone_size: NA
d_call: TRBD2
j_call: TRBJ2-7

cdr3_nt: TGTGCCAGCAGCTCGGGGGATGCAGGGCCCCACAATCAGCCCCAGCATTTT
cdr3_aa: CASSSGDAGPHNQPQHF
v_call: TRBV28
clone_size: NA
d_call: NA
j_call: TRBJ1-5

cdr3_nt: TGCGCCAGCAGCTTGGAGGCGACAGGATCCTACGAGCAGTACTTC
cdr3_aa: CASSLEATGSYEQYF
v_call: TRBV5-1
clone_size: NA
d_call: NA
j_call: TRBJ2-7

cdr3_nt: TGTGCCAGCAGCTTAGATTCGGCAGGGGTTGGCTACACCTTC
cdr3_aa: CASSLDSAGVGYTF
v_call: TRBV11-2
clone_size: NA
d_call: NA
j_call: TRBJ1-2

cdr3_nt: TGTGCCAGCACCGTGGGTGACAGGGGTCCGGGGACTGAAGCTTTCTTT
cdr3_aa: CASTVGDRGPGTEAFF
v_call: TRBV28
clone_size: NA
d_call: TRBD1
j_call: TRBJ1-1

cdr3_nt: TGCGCCAGCAGCTGGAGCGGGGGGGACAATGAGCAGTTCTTC
cdr3_aa: CASSWSGGDNEQFF
v_call: TRBV5-1
clone_size: NA
d_call: TRBD2
j_call: TRBJ2-1

cdr3_nt: TGTGCCAGCAGTGAGGCAGGGGCGGATGAAAAACTGTTTTTT
cdr3_aa: CASSEAGADEKLFF
v_call: TRBV2
clone_size: once
d_call: NA
j_call: TRBJ1-4

cdr3_nt: TGTGCCAGCAGGGGGAGGCGGGGACCGAACACTGAAGCTTTCTTT
cdr3_aa: CASRGRRGPNTEAFF
v_call: TRBV5-5
clone_size: NA
d_call: NA
j_call: TRBJ1-1

cdr3_nt: TGTGCCAGCAGCCCTCGGACTGGGCGGACTGAAGCTTTCTTT
cdr3_aa: CASSPRTGRTEAFF
v_call: TRBV9
clone_size: NA
d_call: NA
j_call: TRBJ1-1

cdr3_nt: TGTGCCACCAGGTTAGGGGATGGCTACACCTTC
cdr3_aa: CATRLGDGYTF
v_call: TRBV15
clone_size: NA
d_call: NA
j_call: TRBJ1-2

cdr3_nt: TGTGCCAGAAGACTAGCGGGAGGGGTAGATACGCAGTATTTT
cdr3_aa: CARRLAGGVDTQYF
v_call: TRBV28
clone_size: NA
d_call: TRBD2
j_call: TRBJ2-3

cdr3_nt: TGTGCTAGTGGCGATCTAGCGGGAGGGTACACCGGGGAGCTGTTTTTT
cdr3_aa: CASGDLAGGYTGELFF
v_call: TRBV12-5
clone_size: NA
d_call: TRBD2
j_call: TRBJ2-2

cdr3_nt: TGTGCCAGCAGCATTATAGCGGGAGCTGCGTATAATGAGCAGTTCTTC
cdr3_aa: CASSIIAGAAYNEQFF
v_call: TRBV7-2
clone_size: NA
d_call: TRBD2
j_call: TRBJ2-1

cdr3_nt: TGCGCCAGCAGCGGGGTAAGACTAGCGGGAGGCCTCGTAGGCCATACGCAGTATTTT
cdr3_aa: CASSGVRLAGGLVGHTQYF
v_call: TRBV5-1
clone_size: NA
d_call: TRBD2
j_call: TRBJ2-3

cdr3_nt: TGTGCCACCAGCAGAGATAGGACTAGCGGGAGCACAGATACGCAGTATTTT
cdr3_aa: CATSRDRTSGSTDTQYF
v_call: TRBV15
clone_size: NA
d_call: TRBD2
j_call: TRBJ2-3

cdr3_nt: TGTGCCATCAGCACCGGGACAGGGGGAGAAAAACTGTTTTTT
cdr3_aa: CAISTGTGGEKLFF
v_call: TRBV10-3
clone_size: NA
d_call: TRBD1
j_call: TRBJ1-4

cdr3_nt: TGTGCCAGCAGTGAGGGGGGACAGTACGAGCAGTACTTC
cdr3_aa: CASSEGGQYEQYF
v_call: TRBV6-1
clone_size: NA
d_call: NA
j_call: TRBJ2-7

cdr3_nt: TGCGCCAGCAGCTTGATCCAGGGGGACACCGGGGAGCTGTTTTTT
cdr3_aa: CASSLIQGDTGELFF
v_call: TRBV5-1
clone_size: NA
d_call: TRBD1
j_call: TRBJ2-2

cdr3_nt: TGCGCCAGCAGCCAGACGGGAAACACCGGGGAGCTGTTTTTT
cdr3_aa: CASSQTGNTGELFF
v_call: TRBV5-1
clone_size: NA
d_call: NA
j_call: TRBJ2-2

cdr3_nt: TGTGCCAGAAGGACTAGCGCTACCTACGAGCAGTACTTC
cdr3_aa: CARRTSATYEQYF
v_call: TRBV21-1
clone_size: NA
d_call: NA
j_call: TRBJ2-7

cdr3_nt: TGTGCCAGCAGTTTCCTATCTAGCGGGATAGCCCTATATATAATCTACGAGCAGTACTTC
cdr3_aa: CASSFLSSGIALYIIYEQYF
v_call: TRBV27
clone_size: NA
d_call: TRBD2
j_call: TRBJ2-7

cdr3_nt: TGTGCCAGCAGCGGTGTGGGCAACTATGGCTACACCTTC
cdr3_aa: CASSGVGNYGYTF
v_call: TRBV27
clone_size: once
d_call: NA
j_call: TRBJ1-2

cdr3_nt: TGTGCCAGCAGTGAAATGGCCGGGAGCACTGAAGCTTTCTTT
cdr3_aa: CASSEMAGSTEAFF
v_call: TRBV25-1
clone_size: few
d_call: NA
j_call: TRBJ1-1

cdr3_nt: TGTGCCACCAGCCCCCCCGGGGACAGGGGGCGAAGTGAGCAGTTCTTC
cdr3_aa: CATSPPGDRGRSEQFF
v_call: TRBV15
clone_size: NA
d_call: TRBD1
j_call: TRBJ2-1

cdr3_nt: TGCGCCAGCAGCACAGGGTACTACGAGCAGTACTTC
cdr3_aa: CASSTGYYEQYF
v_call: TRBV5-1
clone_size: NA
d_call: NA
j_call: TRBJ2-7

cdr3_nt: TGTGCCAGCAGTGCCCCGGGACAGGGAAGTACTCGGGTTTACGAGCAGTACTTC
cdr3_aa: CASSAPGQGSTRVYEQYF
v_call: TRBV27
clone_size: NA
d_call: TRBD1
j_call: TRBJ2-7

cdr3_nt: TGTGCCAGCAGCCCAGGACAGGGGGCTTTCGGGGAGCTGTTTTTT
cdr3_aa: CASSPGQGAFGELFF
v_call: TRBV7-3
clone_size: NA
d_call: TRBD1
j_call: TRBJ2-2

cdr3_nt: TGTGCCAGTAGTGGGGGGACAGGGCCCTACGAGCAGTACTTC
cdr3_aa: CASSGGTGPYEQYF
v_call: TRBV19
clone_size: NA
d_call: TRBD1
j_call: TRBJ2-7

cdr3_nt: TGCGCCAGCAGCGGCGACCCGGGGGGCGAGCAGTACTTC
cdr3_aa: CASSGDPGGEQYF
v_call: TRBV4-1
clone_size: NA
d_call: TRBD2
j_call: TRBJ2-7

cdr3_nt: TGTGCCAGCAGCCTGGGACAGCCGAAGGAGACCCAGTACTTC
cdr3_aa: CASSLGQPKETQYF
v_call: TRBV2
clone_size: NA
d_call: TRBD1
j_call: TRBJ2-5

cdr3_nt: TGTGCCAGCAGCACCGGACAGGGGGCCAGAGAGCAGTACTTC
cdr3_aa: CASSTGQGAREQYF
v_call: TRBV7-9
clone_size: few
d_call: TRBD1
j_call: TRBJ2-7

cdr3_nt: TGTGCCAGCAGCCCTGAGGCGAACACCGGGGAGCTGTTTTTT
cdr3_aa: CASSPEANTGELFF
v_call: TRBV27
clone_size: once
d_call: NA
j_call: TRBJ2-2

cdr3_nt: TGTGCCAGCAGCTGGGACAGGGGGACCGGGGAGCTGTTTTTT
cdr3_aa: CASSWDRGTGELFF
v_call: TRBV5-8
clone_size: NA
d_call: TRBD1
j_call: TRBJ2-2

cdr3_nt: TGTGCCAGCAGACCCGGGACTAGCGGGTGGAGCAAAAACATTCAGTACTTC
cdr3_aa: CASRPGTSGWSKNIQYF
v_call: TRBV7-8
clone_size: once
d_call: TRBD2
j_call: TRBJ2-4

cdr3_nt: TGTGCCAGCACCGAAGGGGTGGGGAACACTGAAGCTTTCTTT
cdr3_aa: CASTEGVGNTEAFF
v_call: TRBV6-1
clone_size: NA
d_call: NA
j_call: TRBJ1-1

cdr3_nt: TGCGCCAGCAGCCAATTGGCGGGAGGATACGAGCAGTACTTC
cdr3_aa: CASSQLAGGYEQYF
v_call: TRBV4-1
clone_size: once
d_call: TRBD2
j_call: TRBJ2-7

cdr3_nt: TGCGCCAGCAATGGTTGGCTGGCTGGGGCCAACGTCCTGACTTTC
cdr3_aa: CASNGWLAGANVLTF
v_call: TRBV5-1
clone_size: few
d_call: NA
j_call: TRBJ2-6